The 26 T cell receptor beta chains below all came from one sample that was sequenced in a study of T-cell memory formation after mild COVID-19. Using its own MiXCR run on the 5' RACE reads, TCRdb lists one record per CDR3 protein. The data hold around 320,000 distinct CDR3 sequences, with 25% to 30% observed a single time. The sequenced sample consisted of PBMCs or a T cell subset sorted from them (not recorded which). The source is an adult woman who had mild COVID-19 (a few samples of this study predate the infection). Cell type and time point are not known.

CDR3 bases: TGCGCCAGCAGCCAAGATGGTGATGCAGGGACGGACGAGCAGTACTTC. It yields the protein CASSQDGDAGTDEQYF. This chain connects TRBV4-3 to TRBJ2-7, with D perhaps TRBD1 or TRBD2 (5 bases each). There are 16 residues in the CDR3. The V and J ends lost 0 bases and 5 bases respectively, with 17 bases between them. The germline gives CDR1 LGHNA, CDR2 YSLEER.

This chain links TRBV5-1 with TRBJ1-1; a possible D gene is TRBD1 (6 bases). The CDR3 has 15 amino acids. Trimming left V 0 bases short and J 8 bases short, with 17 bases between. Per germline, CDR1 SGHRS and CDR2 YFSETQ. As DNA, the CDR3 is TGCGCCAGCAGCTTGGAGGGTATAGGACAGTCGGAAGCTTTCTTT. This gives the protein CASSLEGIGQSEAFF.

J is TRBJ1-2 and V is TRBV10-3; D is unresolved. Per germline, CDR1 ENHRY and CDR2 SYGVKD. Trimming removed 2 bases from V and 8 bases from J, with 18 bases in between. CDR3 length equals 15 residues. CDR3 residues: CAISENIAQGMGYTF. The CDR3 region has the DNA TGTGCCATCAGTGAGAATATCGCCCAAGGTATGGGCTACACCTTC.

This clonotype has just a few counts. The gene calls are TRBV24-1 and TRBJ2-2; D remains ambiguous. V was shortened by 0 bases and J by 4 bases, with 5 bases between the two germline ends. The CDR3 contains 14 residues. From germline, CDR1 is KGHDR and CDR2 SFDVKD. Written as DNA, the CDR3 is TGTGCCACCAGTGATTTGTCCACCACCGGGGAGCTGTTTTTT. Protein sequence: CATSDLSTTGELFF.

The CDR3 nucleotides are TGTGCCAGTCAGGACAGGTACGAGCAGTACTTC. This translates into CASQDRYEQYF. This sequence joins TRBV19 and TRBJ2-7, with 7 bases fitting TRBD1. The V segment lost 8 bases and the J segment 4 bases; nucleotides outside the gene matches: 2. Germline V gene sequence: CDR1 LNHDA, CDR2 SQIVND (reference sequence). The CDR3 has 11 residues.

This clonotype was counted a few times. The chain recombines TRBV7-9 with TRBJ2-1; 7 bases map to TRBD2. The J segment lost 0 bases and the V segment lost 5 bases, leaving 7 bases of the junction unmatched. This CDR3 region has 16 residues. CDR1 and CDR2 (germline): SEHNR, FQNEAQ (reference sequence). CDR3 sequence: CASSPQGEGSYNEQFF. Here the CDR3 DNA reads TGTGCCAGCAGCCCCCAAGGGGAGGGCTCCTACAATGAGCAGTTCTTC.

The genes are TRBV7-9 and TRBJ2-1; tentative D call: TRBD2 (5 bases). Germline V CDR1 and CDR2: SEHNR, FQNEAQ (reference sequence). This CDR3 has 13 residues. The germline V and J ends were trimmed by 5 bases and 10 bases, with 15 bases remaining between them. The CDR3 sequence is CASSPLDGEEQFF. DNA of the CDR3: TGTGCCAGCAGCCCTCTCGACGGGGAGGAGCAGTTCTTC. Combining the CDR3 with reference TRBV7-9 and TRBJ2-1 gives the whole variable domain DTGVSQNPRHKITKRGQNVTFRCDPISEHNRLYWYRQTLGQGPEFLTYFQNEAQLEKSRLLSDRFSAERPKGSFSTLEIQRTEQGDSAMYLCASSPLDGEEQFFGPGTRLTVL.

The chain uses TRBV9 and TRBJ2-5; maybe TRBD1 (5 bases). Trimming removed 0 bases from V and 1 base from J, with 10 bases in between. The CDR3 loop spans 15 amino acids. CDR1 is SGDLS, CDR2 YYNGEE, per germline. In DNA form, the CDR3 reads TGTGCCAGCAGCGTAGCCCCCCAGGGCCAAGAGACCCAGTACTTC. It encodes CASSVAPQGQETQYF.

This clonotype has only a few counts. This chain links TRBV7-9 with TRBJ2-7; 8 bases line up with TRBD1. Trimming took 1 base from V and 3 from J; bases not matched to a gene: 11. The CDR3 runs to 17 residues. Germline V CDR1 and CDR2: SEHNR, FQNEAQ (reference sequence). CDR3: CASSLGVFGTGDYEQYF. The DNA for the CDR3 is TGTGCCAGCAGCTTAGGTGTGTTTGGGACAGGCGACTACGAGCAGTACTTC.

The chain is built from TRBV6-2 or TRBV6-3 and TRBJ2-1; 11 nucleotides line up with TRBD1. CDR1 MNHEY and CDR2 SVGEGT come from the germline V gene. V shed 5 bases and J 8 bases; nucleotides not matched to a gene: 2. This CDR3 contains 13 residues. The CDR3, as DNA: TGTGCCAGCAGTGGGACAGGGGGGCATGAGCAGTTCTTC. Residues: CASSGTGGHEQFF.

Ten or more counts support this clonotype. The J gene is TRBJ2-3, the V gene TRBV29-1; tentatively, D is TRBD2 (7 bases). Looked up from germline, CDR1 is SQVTM and CDR2 is ANQGSEA. This CDR3 contains 17 residues. V was pared by 3 bases and J by 6 bases, with 25 bases between. The CDR3 nucleotides are TGCAGCGTTGAGAAGGGGGGTAGCGGGTCCAGACTGGATACGCAGTATTTT. Protein product: CSVEKGGSGSRLDTQYF.

Only a few counts were recorded for this clonotype. The chain recombines TRBV4-2 with TRBJ2-7; D may be TRBD2 (5 bases). This CDR3 has 12 amino acids. Germline V gives CDR1 LGHNA, CDR2 YNFKEQ. V gave up 3 bases and J gave up 7 bases, with 10 bases separating them. The CDR3, as DNA: TGTGCCAGCAGCCAGGGCGGGTGGGAGCAGTACTTC. Residues: CASSQGGWEQYF.

The rearrangement uses TRBV29-1 and TRBJ1-5, with a tentative D call TRBD1 (6 bases). The CDR3 is made up of 14 amino acids. Germline V gene sequence: CDR1 SQVTM, CDR2 ANQGSEA. The V and J ends lost 6 bases and 3 bases respectively, with 15 bases between them. The CDR3, as DNA: TGCAGCGTCGCAGGGGCAGGGAACAATCAGCCCCAGCATTTT. Residues: CSVAGAGNNQPQHF.

The V call is TRBV7-8, the J call TRBJ2-1; weak D call: TRBD2 (5 bases). The CDR3 spans 18 residues. Per the germline V gene, CDR1 is SGHVS and CDR2 is FQNEAQ. Trimming cost V 3 bases and J 8 bases, with 26 bases left between them. The CDR3 reads CASSFRKVGRIAGDEQFF. Here the CDR3 DNA reads TGTGCCAGCAGCTTTCGGAAAGTCGGACGGATCGCGGGCGATGAGCAGTTCTTC. Full variable domain (remainder filled in from reference TRBV7-8 and TRBJ2-1): GAGVSQSPRYKVAKRGQDVALRCDPISGHVSLFWYQQALGQGPEFLTYFQNEAQLDKSGLPSDRFFAERPEGSVSTLKIQRTQQEDSAVYLCASSFRKVGRIAGDEQFFGPGTRLTVL.

This clonotype was observed at least ten times. The chain has TRBV5-1 and TRBJ2-6; tentatively, D is TRBD1 (6 bases). With 4 bases removed from V and 0 bases from J, the gap between germline ends came to 11 bases. CDR1 SGHRS and CDR2 YFSETQ come from the germline V gene. This CDR3 has 16 residues. The CDR3 DNA sequence: TGCGCCAGCAGCAGGGGGACCGCCTCTGGGGCCAACGTCCTGACTTTC. Its protein product is CASSRGTASGANVLTF.

The chain employs TRBV6-5 and TRBJ1-2, with TRBD1 matching 10 bases. The CDR3 has 15 amino acids. CDR1 is MNHEY and CDR2 is SVGAGI in the germline V gene. V lost 7 bases, J lost 8 bases, and 13 bases stayed unmatched. For the CDR3, the DNA is TGTGCCAGCACCCGAGTTGGGACAGGGGATTGGGGCTACACCTTC. This translates into CASTRVGTGDWGYTF.

This sequence joins TRBV3-1 and TRBJ2-7; 10 bases match TRBD2. Germline assignment: CDR1 LGHDT and CDR2 YNNKEL (reference sequence). After removal of 5 bases from V and 0 bases from J, the junction contained 16 bases not matched to a gene. The CDR3 has 19 residues. CDR3 bases: TGTGCCAGCAGCGGACGTCCGGGACTAGCGAGCCAAAGCTCCTACGAGCAGTACTTC. Amino acids: CASSGRPGLASQSSYEQYF.

This clonotype turned up a few times. The gene calls are TRBV7-9 and TRBJ2-1, with TRBD2 matching over 7 bases. Germline V gene lookup returns CDR1 SEHNR and CDR2 FQNEAQ (reference sequence). This CDR3 spans 15 amino acids. V lost 2 bases and J lost 12; bases outside the gene matches: 13. CDR3 loop: CASSLPGGLAGGQFF. CDR3 bases: TGTGCCAGCAGCTTACCGGGGGGATTGGCCGGGGGGCAGTTCTTC.

With regard to this clonotype: At one end the junction does not follow the germline gene, possibly because of a read error. The CDR3 region is CASSIGQGSHEQYF. The CDR3 nucleotides are TGTGCTAGCAGCATAGGACAGGGGTCCCACGAGCAGTACTTC. The rearrangement joins TRBV7-7 to TRBJ2-7, with TRBD1 matching over 9 bases. The CDR3 sequence is 14 residues long. CDR1 is SSHAT, CDR2 FNYEAQ, per germline (reference sequence).

This clonotype turned up a few times. This chain uses TRBV4-2 with TRBJ2-3; D may correspond to TRBD1 or TRBD2 (6 bases each). This CDR3 is built from 17 residues. Germline assignment: CDR1 LGHNA and CDR2 YNFKEQ. Between the trimmed V and J ends, which lost 0 bases and 3 bases, there was a span of 16 bases. The CDR3 DNA reads TGTGCCAGCAGCCAAGACGGAGGGGGGAGGACAACAGATACGCAGTATTTT. Translated, it gives CASSQDGGGRTTDTQYF.

The chain uses TRBV16 and TRBJ2-3; 7 nucleotides line up with TRBD2. Germline values: CDR1 KGHSY, CDR2 FQNENV. There are 15 residues in the CDR3. Trimming at V came to 1 base and at J to 2 bases, leaving 3 bases not matched to a gene. This CDR3 reads CASSQFGRNTDTQYF. In DNA form, the CDR3 reads TGTGCCAGCAGCCAATTCGGGAGGAACACAGATACGCAGTATTTT.

This chain links TRBV6-1 with TRBJ1-4; TRBD1 might be the D (6 bases). Trimming cost V 4 bases and J 0 bases, with 18 bases left between them. The CDR3 extends over 18 amino acids. The germline V gene encodes CDR1 MNHNS and CDR2 SASEGT. CDR3 DNA: TGTGCCAGCAGTGTGAGGGGACACTTAATTGCAACTAATGAAAAACTGTTTTTT. It translates to CASSVRGHLIATNEKLFF.

The chain couples TRBV12-3 or TRBV12-4 to TRBJ1-4; D not certain. Trimming cost V 3 bases and J 6 bases, with 11 bases left between them. There are 14 residues in the CDR3. The CDR3 region is CASSFRRLDEKLFF. CDR3 in DNA: TGTGCCAGCAGTTTTCGGCGGCTCGATGAAAAACTGTTTTTT.

This clonotype has more than one count but fewer than ten. The rearrangement joins TRBV14 to TRBJ2-7, with D perhaps TRBD2 (6 bases). The CDR3 extends over 17 amino acids. V was pared by 0 bases and J by 4 bases, with 19 bases between. Germline V CDR1 and CDR2: SGHDN, FVKESK. CDR3 residues: CASSQDPGVAGRYEQYF. DNA of the CDR3: TGTGCCAGCAGCCAAGACCCCGGAGTGGCGGGGAGGTACGAGCAGTACTTC.

This clonotype was counted a few times. Compared with germline, one end of the junction differs, possibly owing to a read error. This chain connects TRBV2 to TRBJ1-1; D is uncertain. Germline CDR1 and CDR2: SNHLY and FYNNEI. The length of the CDR3 is 14 residues. The CDR3 protein is CASSEGRPGTEAFF. In nucleotides, the CDR3 is TGTGCCAGCAGCGAAGGGAGACCGGGCACTGAAGCTTTCTTT.

This clonotype was seen repeatedly, ten times or more. The V call is TRBV20-1, the J call TRBJ2-1; 12 bases agree with TRBD2. The CDR3 has 15 amino acids. Germline assignment: CDR1 DFQATT and CDR2 SNEGSKA (reference sequence). With 0 bases clipped from V and 4 bases from J, the junction kept 1 base outside the gene matches. The CDR3 loop reads CSARDTSGGYNEQFF. The CDR3 coding sequence is TGCAGTGCTAGAGATACTAGCGGGGGGTACAATGAGCAGTTCTTC.